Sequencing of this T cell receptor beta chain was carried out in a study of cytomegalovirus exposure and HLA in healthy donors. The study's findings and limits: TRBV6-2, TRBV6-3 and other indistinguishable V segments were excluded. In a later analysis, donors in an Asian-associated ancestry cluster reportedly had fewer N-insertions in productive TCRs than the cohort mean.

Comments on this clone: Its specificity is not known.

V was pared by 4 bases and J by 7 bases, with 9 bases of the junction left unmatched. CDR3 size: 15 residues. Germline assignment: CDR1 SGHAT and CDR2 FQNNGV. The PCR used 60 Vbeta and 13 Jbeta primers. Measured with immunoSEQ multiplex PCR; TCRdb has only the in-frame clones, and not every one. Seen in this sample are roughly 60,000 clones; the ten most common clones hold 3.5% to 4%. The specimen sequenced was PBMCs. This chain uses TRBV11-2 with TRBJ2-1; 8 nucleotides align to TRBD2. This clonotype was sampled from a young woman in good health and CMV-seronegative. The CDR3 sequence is CASSSQREGPNEQFF. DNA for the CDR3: TGTGCCAGCAGCTCCCAACGGGAGGGGCCGAATGAGCAGTTCTTC. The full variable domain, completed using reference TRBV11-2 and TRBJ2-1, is EAGVAQSPRYKIIEKRQSVAFWCNPISGHATLYWYQQILGQGPKLLIQFQNNGVVDDSQLPKDRFSAERLKGVDSTLKIQPAKLEDSAVYLCASSSQREGPNEQFFGPGTRLTVL.